The 32 T cell receptor beta chains below come from one sample, sequenced in a study of human T cells and chemical hapten exposure. MiXCR, run by TCRdb on the RACE reads, gives a single entry per CDR3 protein. Of fewer than 150,000 distinct CDR3 sequences in the sample, around 15% were seen once. Time point noted: patch test 1, 2 weeks after DPC sensitization. Treatment denoted: therapeutic diphenylcyclopropenone sensitization with weekly scalp DPC. Material: whole blood, obtained in connection with sensitization to the hapten diphenylcyclopropenone (DPC). The receptors come from a man younger than 35 with alopecia areata. Some clones in this sample may be carry-over from other donors' samples.

The chain links TRBV7-9 to TRBJ2-2, with 10 nucleotides matching TRBD1. CDR1 and CDR2 from the germline V gene are SEHNR and FQNEAQ (reference sequence). The CDR3 covers 16 residues. Unmatched junction bases numbered 7, after V lost 5 bases and J lost 4 bases. CDR3 nucleotide sequence: TGTGCCAGCAGCCTTGGGACAGGGGAATCCACCGGGGAGCTGTTTTTT. It yields the protein CASSLGTGESTGELFF. Full variable domain (outside the CDR3, taken from reference TRBV7-9 and TRBJ2-2): DTGVSQNPRHKITKRGQNVTFRCDPISEHNRLYWYRQTLGQGPEFLTYFQNEAQLEKSRLLSDRFSAERPKGSFSTLEIQRTEQGDSAMYLCASSLGTGESTGELFFGEGSRLTVL.

The sample holds a few counts of this clonotype. The rearrangement links TRBV7-9 to TRBJ2-5, with a tentative D call TRBD1 (6 bases). The CDR3 spans 15 residues. V lost 5 bases to trimming and J lost 1 base, with 14 bases between them. The germline V gene encodes CDR1 SEHNR and CDR2 FQNEAQ (reference sequence). CDR3 sequence reads: CASSTPTGPQETQYF. The CDR3 nucleotides read TGTGCCAGCAGCACTCCGACAGGACCCCAAGAGACCCAGTACTTC.

This chain joins TRBV20-1 and TRBJ2-5, with 7 positions matching TRBD1. With 7 bases clipped from V and 2 bases from J, the junction kept 1 base outside the gene matches. The CDR3 consists of 11 residues. Germline CDR1 reads DFQATT; CDR2 reads SNEGSKA (reference sequence). The CDR3 DNA follows: TGCAGTGGGGACAGTCAAGAGACCCAGTACTTC. It yields the protein CSGDSQETQYF.

Only a few counts were recorded for this clonotype. The chain carries TRBV4-3 and TRBJ2-6; D not certain. V was cut by 0 bases and J by 0 bases, with 6 bases left in between. The germline V gene has CDR1 LGHNA and CDR2 YSLEER. There are 16 residues in the CDR3. As DNA, the CDR3 is TGCGCCAGCAGCCAAGAATGGGTCTCTGGGGCCAACGTCCTGACTTTC. Protein product: CASSQEWVSGANVLTF.

The gene calls are TRBV6-5 and TRBJ1-1, with D perhaps TRBD1 (5 bases). V was pared by 2 bases and J by 0 bases, with 10 bases between. Per germline, CDR1 MNHEY and CDR2 SVGAGI. The CDR3 runs 15 residues. The CDR3 nucleotides read TGTGCCAGCAGTTACCGAGACAGCATGAACACTGAAGCTTTCTTT. The encoded protein is CASSYRDSMNTEAFF.

This clonotype was detected ten times or more. This chain uses TRBV7-9 with TRBJ1-5; 7 bases match TRBD1. V was clipped by 5 bases and J by 4 bases; unmatched bases: 8. In germline, CDR1 is SEHNR, CDR2 FQNEAQ (reference sequence). This CDR3 is 15 amino acids long. CDR3: CASSTGTAENQPQHF. The CDR3 DNA reads as TGTGCCAGCAGCACGGGGACAGCCGAGAATCAGCCCCAGCATTTT. Drawing the rest from reference TRBV7-9 and TRBJ1-5, the complete variable domain is DTGVSQNPRHKITKRGQNVTFRCDPISEHNRLYWYRQTLGQGPEFLTYFQNEAQLEKSRLLSDRFSAERPKGSFSTLEIQRTEQGDSAMYLCASSTGTAENQPQHFGDGTRLSIL.

The sample holds a few counts of this clonotype. This rearrangement joins TRBV4-3 to TRBJ2-3, with no clear D. Germline V gene lookup returns CDR1 LGHNA and CDR2 YSLEER. This CDR3 spans 13 amino acids. V was pared by 0 bases and J by 4 bases, with 5 bases between. The CDR3 DNA follows: TGCGCCAGCAGCCAAGATTTACCAGATACGCAGTATTTT. Its protein product is CASSQDLPDTQYF.

The sample holds a few counts of this clonotype. This sequence joins TRBV6-2 or TRBV6-3 and TRBJ2-1, with 10 nucleotides matching TRBD2. Germline V lookup: CDR1 MNHEY, CDR2 SVGEGT. CDR3 length: 14 amino acids. V was pared by 8 bases and J by 3 bases, with 4 bases of the junction left unmatched. In nucleotides, the CDR3 is TGTGCCAGCGAGGTAGCGGGGGGCTACAATGAGCAGTTCTTC. This encodes CASEVAGGYNEQFF.

This clonotype was seen a few times. The chain links TRBV3-1 to TRBJ2-5; D is uncertain. This CDR3 region has 11 residues. The V gene's germline CDR1 is LGHDT and CDR2 YNNKEL (reference sequence). With 4 bases removed from V and 7 bases from J, the gap between germline ends came to 7 bases. In DNA, the CDR3 is TGTGCCAGCAGCCGCCTCTGGACCCAGTACTTC. Its translation: CASSRLWTQYF.

The chain joins TRBV12-3 or TRBV12-4 to TRBJ2-7; TRBD2 is a possible D gene (6 bases). The CDR3 runs 13 residues. Trimming removed 2 bases at V and 7 bases at J, with 12 bases between. The CDR3 here is CASSLLISGEQYV. CDR3 DNA: TGTGCCAGCAGTTTACTCATAAGCGGGGAGCAGTACGTC.

The chain employs TRBV7-3 and TRBJ2-6; weak D call: TRBD2 (5 bases). This CDR3 region has 20 residues. The ends were cut back, 5 bases at V and 4 bases at J, with 27 bases in the middle. Per germline, CDR1 SGHTA and CDR2 FQGTGA. The CDR3 DNA is TGTGCCAGCAGCCCAAATTTCGGCCTTGTGGAGGCCCCCGGGGCCAACGTCCTGACTTTC. Translated, it gives CASSPNFGLVEAPGANVLTF.

This clonotype was counted many times. This chain connects TRBV6-2 or TRBV6-3 to TRBJ1-1; D not certain. Per the germline V gene, CDR1 is MNHEY and CDR2 is SVGEGT. Trimming removed 2 bases from V and 2 bases from J, with 9 bases in between. This CDR3 has 14 residues. The DNA of the CDR3 is TGTGCCAGCAGTTACGGACGGTTAAACACTGAAGCTTTCTTT. It translates to CASSYGRLNTEAFF.

This clonotype was counted only a few times. The rearrangement uses TRBV6-6 and TRBJ1-1, with D perhaps matching TRBD1 (6 bases). This CDR3 region has 13 residues. Germline-derived CDR1 and CDR2 are MNHNY and SVGAGI (reference sequence). The V end lost 7 bases, the J end lost 1 base, and 10 bases lay between the germline ends. DNA for the CDR3: TGTGCCAGCACCCGGACAGCGAACACTGAAGCTTTCTTT. It is translated as CASTRTANTEAFF.

This sequence joins TRBV14 and TRBJ1-5; no definite D call. The CDR3 is made up of 13 amino acids. Trimming shortened V by 1 base and J by 7 bases, and 8 bases separated the two germline ends. In germline, CDR1 is SGHDN, CDR2 FVKESK. The CDR3 region is CASSQARGQPQHF. In DNA form, the CDR3 reads TGTGCCAGCAGCCAAGCCCGGGGACAGCCCCAGCATTTT.

The sample holds a few counts of this clonotype. The chain links TRBV10-3 to TRBJ1-3, with D possibly being TRBD1 (6 bases). Germline CDR1 ENHRY, CDR2 SYGVKD. The CDR3 consists of 16 residues. V lost 4 bases to trimming and J lost 0 bases, with 13 bases between them. CDR3 DNA: TGTGCCATCAGTGGAAACCGGGACAACTCTGGAAACACCATATATTTT. Its protein product is CAISGNRDNSGNTIYF.

This clonotype was counted a single time. The J gene is TRBJ2-7, the V gene TRBV10-3; D is possibly TRBD1 (6 bases). The CDR3 covers 14 residues. V lost 10 bases, J lost 3 bases, and 19 bases lay in between. Per the germline V gene, CDR1 is ENHRY and CDR2 is SYGVKD. The CDR3, as DNA: TGTGCCAGCGCTAACCGGGACACCGTCTACGAGCAGTACTTC. As protein: CASANRDTVYEQYF.

This chain links TRBV7-8 with TRBJ2-1, with D uncertain. V was pared by 2 bases and J by 7 bases, with 18 bases between. Germline CDR1 SGHVS, CDR2 FQNEAQ. The CDR3 has 16 residues. CDR3 nucleotide sequence: TGTGCCAGCAGCTTATGGATAGCCGTCTCCCCAAATGAGCAGTTCTTC. Translated, it gives CASSLWIAVSPNEQFF.

In DNA, the CDR3 is TGCGCCAGCAGCCAAGAATTGACTGGGACTGAAGCTTTCTTT. As protein: CASSQELTGTEAFF. The chain has TRBV4-3 and TRBJ1-1; the D is unclear. Germline V gives CDR1 LGHNA, CDR2 YSLEER. CDR3 length: 14 amino acids. Trimming removed 0 bases at V and 5 bases at J, with 10 bases between.

This clonotype was found a few times. The chain carries TRBV14 and TRBJ2-3; 8 nucleotides match TRBD1. Germline values: CDR1 SGHDN, CDR2 FVKESK. This CDR3 contains 18 residues. Trimming cost V 2 bases and J 1 base; bases outside gene matches: 11. CDR3 protein: CASSQITPGQEGTDTQYF. The CDR3 DNA follows: TGTGCCAGCAGCCAAATTACCCCGGGACAGGAGGGCACAGATACGCAGTATTTT.

This clonotype appeared many times. The CDR3 spells CASSQDGTGSQKETQYF. The CDR3 bases are TGCGCCAGCAGCCAAGATGGGACAGGGAGTCAGAAGGAGACCCAGTACTTC. V gene TRBV4-3 combines with J gene TRBJ2-5, with 9 bases that match TRBD1. V shed 0 bases and J 5 bases; nucleotides not matched to a gene: 10. Germline V gene lookup returns CDR1 LGHNA and CDR2 YSLEER. The CDR3 contains 17 residues.

The chain has TRBV11-2 and TRBJ1-3; 7 bases are shared with TRBD1. The CDR3 is 18 amino acids. The V gene's germline CDR1 is SGHAT and CDR2 FQNNGV. The trim removed 4 bases at V and 0 bases at J, leaving 12 bases unmatched. The CDR3 DNA reads TGTGCCAGCAGCTCACTAATTACGGACAGGCGCTCTGGAAACACCATATATTTT. Amino acid sequence: CASSSLITDRRSGNTIYF. Based on the CDR3 plus reference TRBV11-2 and TRBJ1-3, the full variable domain is EAGVAQSPRYKIIEKRQSVAFWCNPISGHATLYWYQQILGQGPKLLIQFQNNGVVDDSQLPKDRFSAERLKGVDSTLKIQPAKLEDSAVYLCASSSLITDRRSGNTIYFGEGSWLTVV.

This clonotype has just a few counts. The chain carries TRBV7-9 and TRBJ2-1; weak D call: TRBD2 (6 bases). Germline CDR1 and CDR2: SEHNR and FQNEAQ (reference sequence). This CDR3 comprises 14 residues. V was cut by 7 bases and J by 6 bases, with 16 bases left in between. As DNA, the CDR3 is TGTGCCAGCAACGCCCCCGGGACTCTCAATGAGCAGTTCTTC. Amino acid sequence: CASNAPGTLNEQFF.

The gene calls are TRBV7-3 and TRBJ2-3; D is undetermined. V was pared by 1 base and J by 4 bases, with 12 bases between. The CDR3 is made up of 15 amino acids. Germline V gene sequence: CDR1 SGHTA, CDR2 FQGTGA. Written as DNA, the CDR3 is TGTGCCAGCAGCTTAAGCTCATATCTGGCAGATACGCAGTATTTT. Amino acid sequence: CASSLSSYLADTQYF.

This CDR3 is CASSSPVADTQYF. The CDR3 nucleotides are TGTGCCAGCAGCTCCCCGGTTGCAGATACGCAGTATTTT. The chain couples TRBV7-2 to TRBJ2-3; no definite D call. Trimming removed 4 bases from V and 4 bases from J, with 9 bases in between. CDR3 length equals 13 residues. The germline V gene has CDR1 SGHTA and CDR2 FQGNSA.

This clonotype was picked up a small number of times. This chain connects TRBV18 to TRBJ2-7, with 8 bases that match TRBD1. Germline V lookup: CDR1 KGHSH, CDR2 LQKENI. The CDR3 has 16 amino acids. Trimming removed 6 bases from V and 5 bases from J; junction bases left unmatched: 15. CDR3 amino acids: CASSELPGQEINEQYF. The CDR3 DNA sequence: TGTGCCAGCTCCGAACTCCCGGGACAGGAAATCAACGAGCAGTACTTC.

This chain connects TRBV11-2 to TRBJ2-7; 8 nucleotides line up with TRBD1. The V gene end was trimmed by 6 bases and the J gene end by 1 base; junction bases not matched to a gene: 17. The germline gives CDR1 SGHAT, CDR2 FQNNGV. CDR3 length: 18 amino acids. DNA of the CDR3: TGTGCCAGCAGTCCTACGGGTCAGGGGGCGAAAAAATCCTACGAGCAGTACTTC. Protein product: CASSPTGQGAKKSYEQYF.

V and J are TRBV20-1 and TRBJ2-1; 9 bases line up with TRBD2. This CDR3 is built from 17 residues. V trimming: 2 bases; J trimming: 0 bases; junction bases outside the gene matches: 8. Germline CDR1 DFQATT, CDR2 SNEGSKA (reference sequence). The DNA of the CDR3 is TGCAGTGCTAGATTAGCGGGGGCCAGGAGCTCCTACAATGAGCAGTTCTTC. Its protein product is CSARLAGARSSYNEQFF.

This clonotype was counted only a few times. The chain uses TRBV2 and TRBJ2-3; D may be TRBD1 (6 bases). Deletions cut 8 bases from V and 3 bases from J, with 30 bases between. Germline V lookup: CDR1 SNHLY, CDR2 FYNNEI. The CDR3 sequence is 19 residues long. CDR3: CASGTKEKQGLRNTDTQYF. The CDR3 nucleotides read TGTGCCAGCGGAACCAAAGAAAAACAGGGTCTCAGGAATACAGATACGCAGTATTTT.

At least ten counts were recorded for this clonotype. The junction differs from germline at one of its ends, possibly a read error. V and J are TRBV2 and TRBJ2-4; either TRBD1 or TRBD2 may fit D (6 bases each). This CDR3 is built from 17 residues. Germline CDR1 is SNHLY and CDR2 is FYNNEI. CDR3 amino acids: CASGDPGALGAKNIQYF. CDR3 sequence (DNA): TGTGCCAGCGGTGATCCGGGGGCCTTAGGAGCCAAAAACATTCAGTACTTC.

This clonotype appeared many times. The rearrangement links TRBV12-3 or TRBV12-4 to TRBJ1-2; the match to TRBD1 covers 10 bases. V was clipped by 7 bases and J by 2 bases; unmatched bases: 4. The CDR3 is made up of 14 amino acids. CDR3 protein: CASTRDRGNYGYTF. The DNA of the CDR3 is TGTGCCAGCACCCGGGACAGGGGAAACTATGGCTACACCTTC.

This clonotype was seen a few times. The J gene is TRBJ1-1, the V gene TRBV6-5, with D hard to call. Between the trimmed V and J ends, which lost 6 bases and 1 base, there was a span of 3 bases. This CDR3 spans 11 amino acids. Germline values: CDR1 MNHEY, CDR2 SVGAGI. The CDR3 DNA reads TGTGCCAGCAGACAGAACACTGAAGCTTTCTTT. Translation gives CASRQNTEAFF.

This clonotype came up a few times. CDR3 sequence reads: CASSLDGLTYEQYF. The CDR3 region has the DNA TGTGCCAGCAGTTTGGATGGTTTGACCTACGAGCAGTACTTC. V usage is TRBV28 and J usage is TRBJ2-7; no clear D. This CDR3 region has 14 residues. V was trimmed by 3 bases and J by 2 bases, leaving 11 bases between them. The germline V gene has CDR1 MDHEN and CDR2 SYDVKM.